Presented here are 13 T cell receptor beta chains from one specimen sequenced in a study of T cells in Graves' hyperthyroidism and ophthalmopathy. Amplified TCR beta CDR3 regions derived from RNA transcripts. The primer set for the first-round RT-PCR of the TCR CDR3 was HTBI. TCRdb called the multiplex PCR reads again in MiXCR, with one record for every CDR3 protein. The sample records under 800,000 distinct CDR3 sequences, 11% to 15% being singletons. Source material: blood. These receptors came from a young woman with Graves' hyperthyroidism.

This clonotype was detected ten times or more. The J gene is TRBJ2-1, the V gene TRBV11-3; 14 bases agree with TRBD2. The CDR3 is 19 amino acids. Germline CDR1 is SGHNT and CDR2 is YENEEA. The V segment lost 4 bases and the J segment 0 bases; nucleotides outside the gene matches: 8. The CDR3 here is CASSYLGTSGSPSYNEQFF. CDR3 coding DNA: TGTGCCAGCAGCTATCTCGGGACTAGCGGGAGCCCCTCCTACAATGAGCAGTTCTTC.

The chain couples TRBV7-2 to TRBJ1-6; D is unresolved. The germline V and J ends were trimmed by 5 bases and 10 bases, with 15 bases remaining between them. The CDR3 contains 14 residues. The germline CDR1 and CDR2 sequences are SGHTA and FQGNSA. The CDR3 region has the DNA TGTGCCAGCAGCCGGGCAGGAAAAAGGTCACCCCTCCACTTT. Protein: CASSRAGKRSPLHF.

The chain couples TRBV20-1 to TRBJ1-2, with 8 nucleotides matching TRBD1. V shed 5 bases and J 6 bases; nucleotides not matched to a gene: 11. Germline lookup yields CDR1 DFQATT and CDR2 SNEGSKA (reference sequence). The CDR3 is 14 amino acids. CDR3 loop: CSAYRTGRFDGYTF. The CDR3 DNA reads TGCAGTGCTTATCGGACAGGGAGGTTCGATGGCTACACCTTC.

The rearrangement joins TRBV19 to TRBJ2-3, with D possibly matching TRBD1 (5 bases). The V end was cut by 4 bases, the J end by 0 bases, with 8 bases between. Germline CDR1 and CDR2: LNHDA and SQIVND (reference sequence). This CDR3 region has 14 residues. In DNA form, the CDR3 reads TGTGCCAGTAGTAGGGGCTGGAGCACAGATACGCAGTATTTT. It codes for CASSRGWSTDTQYF.

This clonotype was seen ten or more times. The chain joins TRBV13 to TRBJ2-7, with unresolved D. The CDR3 extends over 14 amino acids. Germline-derived CDR1 and CDR2 are PRHDT and FYEKMQ (reference sequence). V lost 7 bases, J lost 7 bases, and 20 bases lay in between. The DNA for the CDR3 is TGTGCCAGCAATTCTCACCAGAGTTTTGGGGAGCAGTACTTC. Encoded protein: CASNSHQSFGEQYF.

A few counts support this clonotype. The rearrangement joins TRBV5-1 to TRBJ2-5; perhaps TRBD1 as D (6 bases). CDR3 length equals 13 residues. The V end was cut by 6 bases, the J end by 4 bases, with 13 bases between. Per germline, CDR1 SGHRS and CDR2 YFSETQ. The CDR3 sequence: CASTGEGRETQYF. As DNA, the CDR3 is TGCGCCAGCACAGGGGAAGGGCGAGAGACCCAGTACTTC.

This sequence joins TRBV7-9 and TRBJ1-1; D gene unclear. CDR3 length: 15 residues. CDR1 SEHNR and CDR2 FQNEAQ come from the germline V gene (reference sequence). The V end lost 1 base, the J end lost 1 base, and 10 bases lay between the germline ends. CDR3 DNA: TGTGCCAGCAGCTTAGACTTTGCAGGGAACACTGAAGCTTTCTTT. It specifies CASSLDFAGNTEAFF.

The rearrangement joins TRBV29-1 to TRBJ2-5; D perhaps matches TRBD1 (5 bases). Per the germline V gene, CDR1 is SQVTM and CDR2 is ANQGSEA. The CDR3 is 12 residues long. V shed 7 bases and J shed 4 bases, with 13 bases lying between them. The CDR3 reads CSAWTRTETQYF. The CDR3 DNA follows: TGCAGCGCTTGGACAAGGACAGAGACCCAGTACTTC. The full variable domain, in which reference TRBV29-1 and TRBJ2-5 provide the parts outside the CDR3, is SAVISQKPSRDICQRGTSLTIQCQVDSQVTMMFWYRQQPGQSLTLIATANQGSEATYESGFVIDKFPISRPNLTFSTLTVSNMSPEDSSIYLCSAWTRTETQYFGPGTRLLVL.

This clonotype showed up many times. The CDR3 loop is CASSLGRKEQYF. DNA of the CDR3: TGTGCCAGCAGCCTGGGTCGTAAAGAGCAGTACTTC. The chain uses TRBV28 and TRBJ2-7; D uncertain. The length of the CDR3 is 12 residues. CDR1 is MDHEN, CDR2 SYDVKM, per germline. V shed 6 bases and J shed 7 bases, with 13 bases lying between them.

The chain joins TRBV7-8 to TRBJ2-7; D ambiguous. Per germline, CDR1 SGHVS and CDR2 FQNEAQ. The V end lost 1 base, the J end lost 3 bases, and 10 bases lay between the germline ends. The CDR3 loop spans 14 amino acids. The CDR3 DNA is TGTGCCAGCAGCTTAGGGTCTCGCTACTACGAGCAGTACTTC. Translation: CASSLGSRYYEQYF.

This clonotype appeared many times. This sequence joins TRBV6-1 and TRBJ2-7; perhaps D is TRBD1 or TRBD2 (5 bases each). CDR3 length: 14 amino acids. V lost 4 bases and J 3 bases, leaving 13 bases between the germline ends. CDR1 is MNHNS, CDR2 SASEGT, per germline. Here the CDR3 DNA reads TGTGCCAGCAGTGCCCCGGGGCGCCACTACGAGCAGTACTTC. Protein: CASSAPGRHYEQYF.

Many counts were recorded for this clonotype. The chain joins TRBV11-2 to TRBJ2-2, with 13 bases identical to TRBD2. The CDR3 is 16 residues long. The junction had 5 bases not matched to a gene; V was cut back by 5 bases and J by 5 bases. Germline V gives CDR1 SGHAT, CDR2 FQNNGV. CDR3 residues: CASSGLAGVDTGELFF. The CDR3 bases are TGTGCCAGCAGCGGACTAGCGGGAGTTGATACCGGGGAGCTGTTTTTT.

This clonotype was detected a few times. The chain couples TRBV20-1 to TRBJ2-1; 8 bases align to TRBD2. This CDR3 comprises 17 residues. Germline-derived CDR1 and CDR2 are DFQATT and SNEGSKA (reference sequence). The J segment lost 0 bases and the V segment lost 1 base, leaving 8 bases of the junction unmatched. The CDR3 nucleotides read TGCAGTGCTAGAGTTCTAGCGGGCGTAACCTCCTACAATGAGCAGTTCTTC. The encoded protein is CSARVLAGVTSYNEQFF.